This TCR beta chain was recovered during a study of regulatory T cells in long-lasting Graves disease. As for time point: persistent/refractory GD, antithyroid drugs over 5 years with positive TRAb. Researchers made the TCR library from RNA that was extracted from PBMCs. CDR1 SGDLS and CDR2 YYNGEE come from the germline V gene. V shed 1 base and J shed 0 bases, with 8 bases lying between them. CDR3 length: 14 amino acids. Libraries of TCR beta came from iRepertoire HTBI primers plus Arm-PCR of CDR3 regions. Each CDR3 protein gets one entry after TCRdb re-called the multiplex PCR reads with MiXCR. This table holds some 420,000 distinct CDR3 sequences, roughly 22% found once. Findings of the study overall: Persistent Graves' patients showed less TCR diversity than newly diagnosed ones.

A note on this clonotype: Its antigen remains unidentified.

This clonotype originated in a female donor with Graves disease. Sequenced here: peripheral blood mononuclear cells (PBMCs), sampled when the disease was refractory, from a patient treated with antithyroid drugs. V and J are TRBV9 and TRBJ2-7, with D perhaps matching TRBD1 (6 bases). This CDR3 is CASSVLDSSYEQYF. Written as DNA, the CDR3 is TGTGCCAGCAGCGTATTGGACAGCTCCTACGAGCAGTACTTC.